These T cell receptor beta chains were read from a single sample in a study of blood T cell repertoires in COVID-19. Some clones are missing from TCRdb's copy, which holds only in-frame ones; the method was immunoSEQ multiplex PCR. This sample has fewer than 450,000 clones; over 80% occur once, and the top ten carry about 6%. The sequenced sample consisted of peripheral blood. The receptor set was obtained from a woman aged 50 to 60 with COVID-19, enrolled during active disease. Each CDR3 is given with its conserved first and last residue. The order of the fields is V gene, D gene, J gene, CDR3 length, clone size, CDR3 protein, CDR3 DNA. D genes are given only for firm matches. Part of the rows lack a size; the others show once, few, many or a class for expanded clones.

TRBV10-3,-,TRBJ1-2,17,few,CAISESSGGAFVYGYTF,TGTGCCATCAGTGAGTCATCAGGTGGTGCATTCGTCTATGGCTACACCTTC
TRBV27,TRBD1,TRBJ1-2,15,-,CASRKIQGGFYGYTF,TGTGCCAGCAGAAAAATACAGGGGGGTTTCTATGGCTACACCTTC
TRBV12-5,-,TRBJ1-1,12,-,CASGGLGTEAFF,TGTGCTAGTGGCGGTCTCGGCACTGAAGCTTTCTTT
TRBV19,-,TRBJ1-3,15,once,CASTDPRVRGNTIYF,TGTGCCAGTACCGATCCCCGGGTGCGGGGAAACACCATATATTTT
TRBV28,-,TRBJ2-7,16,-,CASPPARLTSSYEQYF,TGTGCCAGCCCTCCTGCCCGACTCACGAGCTCCTACGAGCAGTACTTC
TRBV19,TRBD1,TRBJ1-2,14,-,CASRDRGRIYGYTF,TGTGCCAGCCGGGACAGGGGGCGCATCTATGGCTACACCTTC
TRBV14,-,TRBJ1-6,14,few,CASSQAYTVTRLHF,TGTGCCAGCAGCCAAGCGTACACAGTCACTCGCCTCCACTTT
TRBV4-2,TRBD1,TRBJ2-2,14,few,CASSHGQGTGELFF,TGTGCCAGCAGCCATGGACAGGGGACCGGGGAGCTGTTTTTT
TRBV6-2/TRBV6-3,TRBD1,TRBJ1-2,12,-,CASSPGQGGYTF,TGTGCCAGCAGTCCGGGACAGGGTGGCTACACCTTC
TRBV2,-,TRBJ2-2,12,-,CASKTDSGELFF,TGTGCCAGCAAGACCGACAGCGGGGAGCTGTTTTTT
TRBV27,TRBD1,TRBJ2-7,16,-,CASSLWGTGKSYEQYF,TGTGCCAGCAGTTTATGGGGGACAGGGAAATCCTACGAGCAGTACTTC
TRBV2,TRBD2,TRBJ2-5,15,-,CASAGGRARQETQYF,TGTGCCAGCGCGGGCGGGAGGGCGAGGCAAGAGACCCAGTACTTC
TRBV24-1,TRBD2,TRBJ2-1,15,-,CATSGASGSKNEQFF,TGTGCCACCAGTGGAGCTAGCGGGAGTAAGAATGAGCAGTTCTTC
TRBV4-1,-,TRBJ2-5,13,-,CASSQVRGQTQYF,TGCGCCAGCAGCCAAGTCCGGGGTCAGACCCAGTACTTC
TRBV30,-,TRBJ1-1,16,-,CAWSVRSARGNTEAFF,TGTGCCTGGAGTGTAAGGAGTGCCAGGGGGAACACTGAAGCTTTCTTT
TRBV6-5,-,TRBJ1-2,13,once,CASSWNNRVGYTF,TGTGCCAGCAGTTGGAACAACAGGGTTGGCTACACCTTC
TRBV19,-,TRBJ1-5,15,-,CASSIGRAGNQPQHF,TGTGCCAGTAGTATAGGCAGGGCTGGCAATCAGCCCCAGCATTTT
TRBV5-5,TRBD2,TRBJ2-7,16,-,CASSLDLASGGYEQYF,TGTGCCAGCAGCTTGGATTTGGCTAGCGGGGGGTACGAGCAGTACTTC
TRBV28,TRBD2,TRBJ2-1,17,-,CASSPPGLAGTNNEQFF,TGTGCCAGCAGTCCACCGGGACTAGCGGGAACAAACAATGAGCAGTTCTTC
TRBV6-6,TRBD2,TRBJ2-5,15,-,CASKPAGRVQETQYF,TGTGCCAGCAAACCCGCAGGGAGGGTCCAAGAGACCCAGTACTTC
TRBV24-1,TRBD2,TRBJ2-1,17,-,CATSDETSGSSYNEQFF,TGTGCCACCAGTGATGAAACTAGCGGGAGCTCCTACAATGAGCAGTTCTTC
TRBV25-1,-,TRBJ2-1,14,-,CASSESGAYNEQFF,TGTGCCAGCAGTGAGTCAGGGGCCTACAATGAGCAGTTCTTC
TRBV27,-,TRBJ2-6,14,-,CASRASSGANVLTF,TGTGCCAGCAGGGCTAGCTCTGGGGCCAACGTCCTGACTTTC
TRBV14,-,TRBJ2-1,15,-,CASSHRLGPYNEQFF,TGTGCCAGCAGCCATCGGCTAGGTCCCTACAATGAGCAGTTCTTC
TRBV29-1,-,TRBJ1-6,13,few,CSVGGGRGSPLHF,TGCAGCGTTGGGGGGGGACGCGGTTCACCCCTCCACTTT
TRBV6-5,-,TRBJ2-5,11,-,CASAKGETQYF,TGTGCCAGCGCTAAGGGGGAGACCCAGTACTTC
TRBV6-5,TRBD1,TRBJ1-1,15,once,CASSYPGQGNTGAFF,TGTGCCAGCAGTTACCCGGGACAGGGTAACACTGGGGCTTTCTTT